A selection of T cell receptor beta chains follows, all from one sample in a study of control samples from healthy donors and cancer patients. The assay was immunoSEQ multiplex PCR, and TCRdb's table has in-frame clones only and misses some. The sample lists 95,000 to 100,000 clones, around 89% occurring once. The sequencing sample was made of blood. The receptor set was obtained from a man aged 25-40 years in good health. CDR3s include the opening cysteine and the closing phenylalanine or tryptophan. Each record gives: J gene, clone size, D gene, CDR3 length, V gene, CDR3 DNA, CDR3 protein. D genes are given only for firm matches. Some rows mark clone size as missing; the rest say once, few, many or name a class of expanded clone.

j_call: TRBJ1-6
clone_size: .
d_call: .
cdr3_length: 11
v_call: TRBV25-1
cdr3_nt: TGTGCCAGCAGTCGGGCCCTATCCCTCCACTTT
cdr3_aa: CASSRALSLHF

j_call: TRBJ2-7
clone_size: .
d_call: .
cdr3_length: 14
v_call: TRBV14
cdr3_nt: TGTGCCAGCAGCCAAGGGCAGGGAACCTACGAGCAGTACTTC
cdr3_aa: CASSQGQGTYEQYF

j_call: TRBJ2-3
clone_size: .
d_call: .
cdr3_length: 15
v_call: TRBV12-1
cdr3_nt: TGTGCCAGCAGCCCGGCAGGGAGAAACACAGATACGCAGTATTTT
cdr3_aa: CASSPAGRNTDTQYF

j_call: TRBJ2-3
clone_size: .
d_call: TRBD2
cdr3_length: 15
v_call: TRBV2
cdr3_nt: TGTGCCAGCAGTTTCAGCGGGGGAGGCACAGATACGCAGTATTTT
cdr3_aa: CASSFSGGGTDTQYF

j_call: TRBJ2-3
clone_size: .
d_call: TRBD1
cdr3_length: 16
v_call: TRBV11-2
cdr3_nt: TGTGCCAGCAGCTTGGGACAGGGGGTATTCGCAGATACGCAGTATTTT
cdr3_aa: CASSLGQGVFADTQYF

j_call: TRBJ2-7
clone_size: .
d_call: .
cdr3_length: 13
v_call: TRBV28
cdr3_nt: TGTGCCAGCAGGCGGGGACAGAGGGGCGAGCAGTACTTC
cdr3_aa: CASRRGQRGEQYF

j_call: TRBJ2-2
clone_size: .
d_call: TRBD2
cdr3_length: 16
v_call: TRBV27
cdr3_nt: TGTGCCAGCAGTCCCTATTCGACTAGCGGTACCGGGGAGCTGTTTTTT
cdr3_aa: CASSPYSTSGTGELFF

j_call: TRBJ1-1
clone_size: .
d_call: .
cdr3_length: 13
v_call: TRBV11-2
cdr3_nt: TGTGCCAGCAAGGGCAGCATGAACACTGAAGCTTTCTTT
cdr3_aa: CASKGSMNTEAFF

j_call: TRBJ1-5
clone_size: few
d_call: TRBD1
cdr3_length: 14
v_call: TRBV10-2
cdr3_nt: TGCGCCAGCAGTGAACTCAGGGGGGATCAGCCCCAGCATTTT
cdr3_aa: CASSELRGDQPQHF

j_call: TRBJ2-1
clone_size: .
d_call: .
cdr3_length: 13
v_call: TRBV25-1
cdr3_nt: TGTGCCAGCACGGGTGGCTCCTACAATGAGCAGTTCTTC
cdr3_aa: CASTGGSYNEQFF

j_call: TRBJ2-2
clone_size: .
d_call: .
cdr3_length: 13
v_call: TRBV18
cdr3_nt: TGTGCCAGCTCACCACCGAACGGCGGGGAGCTGTTTTTT
cdr3_aa: CASSPPNGGELFF

j_call: TRBJ2-3
clone_size: .
d_call: TRBD1
cdr3_length: 14
v_call: TRBV5-6
cdr3_nt: TGTGCCAGCAGCACCTACAGGGGCCCAGATACGCAGTATTTT
cdr3_aa: CASSTYRGPDTQYF

j_call: TRBJ1-2
clone_size: .
d_call: .
cdr3_length: 15
v_call: TRBV2
cdr3_nt: TGTGCCAGCCTACCCCCAGGGTTTCCCAACTATGGCTACACCTTC
cdr3_aa: CASLPPGFPNYGYTF

j_call: TRBJ2-5
clone_size: .
d_call: TRBD2
cdr3_length: 14
v_call: TRBV19
cdr3_nt: TGTGCCAGCAAGTATAGCGGGCGGCAAGAGACCCAGTACTTC
cdr3_aa: CASKYSGRQETQYF

j_call: TRBJ2-1
clone_size: .
d_call: TRBD2
cdr3_length: 15
v_call: TRBV6-6
cdr3_nt: TGTGCCAGCAGTTACGGGCGCGGGGGGCAGAATGAGCAGTTCTTC
cdr3_aa: CASSYGRGGQNEQFF

j_call: TRBJ2-7
clone_size: .
d_call: TRBD2
cdr3_length: 15
v_call: TRBV7-2
cdr3_nt: TGTGCCAGCAGCTCCATAGCGGGAGTCTACTACGAGCAGTACTTC
cdr3_aa: CASSSIAGVYYEQYF

j_call: TRBJ1-1
clone_size: .
d_call: .
cdr3_length: 14
v_call: TRBV7-9
cdr3_nt: TGTGCCAGCAGCGGCAGTCGGGGGGGGACTGAAGCTTTCTTT
cdr3_aa: CASSGSRGGTEAFF

j_call: TRBJ2-5
clone_size: .
d_call: .
cdr3_length: 15
v_call: TRBV27
cdr3_nt: TGTGCCAGCAGTCCCCTTTGGGGATCTAAAGAGACCCAGTACTTC
cdr3_aa: CASSPLWGSKETQYF